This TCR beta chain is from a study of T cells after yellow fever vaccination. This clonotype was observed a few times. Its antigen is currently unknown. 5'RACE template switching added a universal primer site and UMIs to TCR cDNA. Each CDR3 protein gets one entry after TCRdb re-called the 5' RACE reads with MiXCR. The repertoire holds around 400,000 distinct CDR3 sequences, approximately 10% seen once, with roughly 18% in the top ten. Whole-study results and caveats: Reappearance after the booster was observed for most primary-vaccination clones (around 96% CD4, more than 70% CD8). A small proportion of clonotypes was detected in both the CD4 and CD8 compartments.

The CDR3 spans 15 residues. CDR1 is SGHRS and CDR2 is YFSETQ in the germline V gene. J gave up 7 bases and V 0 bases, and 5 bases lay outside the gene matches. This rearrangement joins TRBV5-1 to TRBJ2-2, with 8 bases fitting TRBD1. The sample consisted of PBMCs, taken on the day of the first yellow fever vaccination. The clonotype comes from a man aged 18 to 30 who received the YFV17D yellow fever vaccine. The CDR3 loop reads CASSLGQGNLGELFF. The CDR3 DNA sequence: TGCGCCAGCAGCTTGGGACAGGGGAATCTCGGGGAGCTGTTTTTT.